The 26 T cell receptor beta chains reported below all come from one sample, sequenced in a study of blood T cell repertoires in COVID-19. Method: immunoSEQ multiplex PCR; TCRdb's copy keeps in-frame clones and lacks some. The sample holds 350,000 to 500,000 clones, about 88% seen once. The source material was PBMCs or T cells enriched from blood (not recorded which). The receptors here all came from a woman aged 18-35 years who had been exposed to COVID-19.

This clone is a singleton in its sample. The J gene is TRBJ2-7, the V gene TRBV7-3, with D perhaps matching TRBD1 (5 bases). Germline CDR1 is SGHTA and CDR2 is FQGTGA. CDR3 length: 14 residues. Trimming removed 2 bases at V and 2 bases at J, with 10 bases between. For the CDR3, the DNA is TGTGCCAGCAGCTTACGTCCAGGGCCCTACGAGCAGTACTTC. Its protein is CASSLRPGPYEQYF.

The J gene is TRBJ1-1, the V gene TRBV30; TRBD1 matches at 12 bases. V gave up 6 bases and J gave up 4 bases; unmatched junction bases: 9. Germline V gene lookup returns CDR1 GTSNPN and CDR2 SVGIG (reference sequence). The CDR3 loop spans 15 amino acids. For the CDR3, the DNA is TGTGCCTGCAATCGGGACAGGGGGCGCGGCACTGAAGCTTTCTTT. This translates into CACNRDRGRGTEAFF.

The genes are TRBV29-1 and TRBJ2-1, with 7 bases matching TRBD2. CDR3 length: 14 amino acids. V was pared by 7 bases and J by 0 bases, with 6 bases of the junction left unmatched. Per the germline V gene, CDR1 is SQVTM and CDR2 is ANQGSEA. CDR3 coding DNA: TGCAGCGGAGAGCGGGATAGCTCCTACAATGAGCAGTTCTTC. It translates to CSGERDSSYNEQFF.

The CDR3 spells CASSLKIGGAYEQYF. The CDR3 nucleotides read TGCGCCAGCAGTTTAAAGATCGGGGGGGCCTACGAGCAGTACTTC. This chain uses TRBV4-1 with TRBJ2-7; 8 positions match TRBD2. V dropped 6 bases and J dropped 2; count of bases not matched to a gene: 9. The CDR3 is made up of 15 amino acids. Germline CDR1 reads MGHRA; CDR2 reads YSYEKL.

This clone was observed a few times. The chain is built from TRBV11-2 and TRBJ2-2, with TRBD2 identical over 8 bases. Germline CDR1 is SGHAT and CDR2 is FQNNGV. The CDR3 consists of 15 residues. Trimming at V came to 4 bases and at J to 5 bases, leaving 6 bases not matched to a gene. CDR3 residues: CASSSQRGWTGELFF. DNA for the CDR3: TGTGCCAGCAGCTCCCAGCGGGGGTGGACCGGGGAGCTGTTTTTT.

The genes are TRBV30 and TRBJ1-5; 8 positions match TRBD1. The CDR3 length is 13 residues. The germline V gene encodes CDR1 GTSNPN and CDR2 SVGIG (reference sequence). Trimming cost V 0 bases and J 6 bases; bases outside gene matches: 1. CDR3 in amino acids: CAWSVDRGQPQHF. The CDR3 nucleotides are TGTGCCTGGAGTGTAGACAGGGGTCAGCCCCAGCATTTT.

The chain combines TRBV7-9 with TRBJ1-2; D gene ambiguous. CDR1 and CDR2 from the germline V gene are SEHNR and FQNEAQ (reference sequence). This CDR3 comprises 17 residues. Trimming removed 3 bases at V and 5 bases at J, with 22 bases between. The chain's CDR3 is CASSLDTRSGTLYGYTF. In DNA, the CDR3 is TGTGCCAGCAGCTTGGATACCCGATCAGGAACCCTTTATGGCTACACCTTC.

The chain is built from TRBV27 and TRBJ2-5; 9 nucleotides match TRBD1. The CDR3 is 14 residues long. The germline CDR1 and CDR2 sequences are MNHEY and SMNVEV (reference sequence). The V and J ends lost 10 bases and 5 bases, in that order; junction bases with no gene match: 11. For the CDR3, the DNA is TGTGCCACCAATCGACAGGGGACAGGGGAGACCCAGTACTTC. This codes for CATNRQGTGETQYF.

The genes are TRBV11-2 and TRBJ1-4; 9 positions match TRBD1. The CDR3 is 15 residues long. CDR1 SGHAT and CDR2 FQNNGV come from the germline V gene. The junction had 5 bases not matched to a gene; V was cut back by 1 base and J by 8 bases. The CDR3 loop is CASSLGNRGREKLFF. CDR3 coding DNA: TGTGCCAGCAGCTTAGGGAACAGGGGGCGCGAAAAACTGTTTTTT.

The V and J genes are TRBV25-1 and TRBJ2-7; 10 bases match TRBD2. The CDR3 extends over 13 amino acids. The germline CDR1 and CDR2 sequences are MGHDK and SYGVNS. J was trimmed by 7 bases and V by 3 bases; bases with no gene match: 3. The CDR3 spells CASSEGLAWEQYF. CDR3 DNA: TGTGCCAGCAGTGAGGGACTAGCGTGGGAGCAGTACTTC.

The chain links TRBV10-1 to TRBJ2-5; 7 positions agree with TRBD1. V was pared by 5 bases and J by 1 base, with 4 bases of the junction left unmatched. The CDR3 consists of 14 residues. Looked up from germline, CDR1 is WNHNN and CDR2 is SYGVQD (reference sequence). The CDR3 is CASSWDSSQETQYF. CDR3 bases: TGCGCCAGCAGTTGGGACAGCAGCCAAGAGACCCAGTACTTC.

The chain links TRBV3-1 (or the pseudogene TRBV3-2) to TRBJ2-7; D not resolved. CDR3 size: 12 residues. Germline CDR1 reads LGHDT; CDR2 reads YNNKEL (reference sequence). Trimming shortened V by 7 bases and J by 6 bases, and 13 bases separated the two germline ends. This CDR3 reads CASTSWAGEQYF. CDR3 coding DNA: TGTGCCAGCACCTCGTGGGCTGGCGAGCAGTACTTC.

CDR3 nucleotides: TGCGCCAGCAGCCAAGATTTTGACAGCGTTTATAGCAATCAGCCCCAGCATTTT. Encoded protein: CASSQDFDSVYSNQPQHF. The V call is TRBV4-1, the J call TRBJ1-5; TRBD1 is a possible D gene (5 bases). CDR1 is MGHRA and CDR2 is YSYEKL in the germline V gene. Deletions cut 0 bases from V and 0 bases from J, with 15 bases between. CDR3 size: 18 residues.

V and J are TRBV11-1 and TRBJ1-1; 8 bases map to TRBD1. V lost 10 bases, J lost 1 base, and 11 bases stayed unmatched. The CDR3 is 15 amino acids. CDR1 and CDR2 from the germline V gene are SGHAT and FQDESV (reference sequence). Here the CDR3 DNA reads TGTGCCACACAGATCGGACAGGGAGAGAACACTGAAGCTTTCTTT. This codes for CATQIGQGENTEAFF.

The V gene is TRBV28, the J gene TRBJ2-3; D uncertain. The V end was cut by 2 bases, the J end by 2 bases, with 8 bases between. The CDR3 is 14 amino acids. The germline gives CDR1 MDHEN, CDR2 SYDVKM. The CDR3 DNA reads TGTGCCAGCAGTTTAATCGGTTACACAGATACGCAGTATTTT. Its translation: CASSLIGYTDTQYF.

CDR3 region: CASAGLAIHNTGELFF. CDR3 bases: TGTGCCAGCGCGGGACTAGCCATCCATAACACCGGGGAGCTGTTTTTT. This chain links TRBV27 with TRBJ2-2; 9 bases match TRBD2. J was trimmed by 2 bases and V by 8 bases; bases with no gene match: 9. The CDR3 consists of 16 residues. Per the germline V gene, CDR1 is MNHEY and CDR2 is SMNVEV (reference sequence).

The chain uses TRBV28 and TRBJ1-2, with TRBD1 matching over 8 bases. CDR3 length equals 14 residues. With V trimmed by 4 bases and J by 5 bases, 6 bases remained unmatched. The germline V gene encodes CDR1 MDHEN and CDR2 SYDVKM. CDR3 in DNA: TGTGCCAGCAGTTCAGGGGGCGCGGGGTATGGCTACACCTTC. It yields the protein CASSSGGAGYGYTF.

J is TRBJ2-1 and V is TRBV11-3, with 11 bases aligning to TRBD2. Trimming cost V 0 bases and J 0 bases; bases outside gene matches: 1. CDR1 and CDR2 from the germline V gene are SGHNT and YENEEA. CDR3 length: 17 amino acids. In DNA form, the CDR3 reads TGTGCCAGCAGCTTAGATGGGACTAGCGGCTCCTACAATGAGCAGTTCTTC. Protein product: CASSLDGTSGSYNEQFF.

The J gene is TRBJ1-4, the V gene TRBV3-1 (or the pseudogene TRBV3-2), with TRBD1 matching over 7 bases. The J segment lost 3 bases and the V segment lost 2 bases, leaving 3 bases of the junction unmatched. This CDR3 has 15 residues. Looked up from germline, CDR1 is LGHDT and CDR2 is YNNKEL (reference sequence). The DNA of the CDR3 is TGTGCCAGCAGCCAATCGACAGGGCCTAATGAAAAACTGTTTTTT. Protein: CASSQSTGPNEKLFF.

The chain employs TRBV3-1 (or the pseudogene TRBV3-2) and TRBJ2-1; 11 bases are a match to TRBD2. The germline CDR1 and CDR2 sequences are LGHDT and YNNKEL (reference sequence). V gave up 2 bases and J gave up 8 bases; unmatched junction bases: 20. CDR3 size: 20 residues. The CDR3 nucleotides are TGTGCCAGCAGCCAACTTTCCCTCCCCGGGACTAGCGGTAAAAGGGATGAGCAGTTCTTC. It encodes CASSQLSLPGTSGKRDEQFF.

This chain uses TRBV28 with TRBJ1-6; D possibly corresponds to TRBD1 (6 bases). Germline CDR1 MDHEN, CDR2 SYDVKM. Trimming shortened V by 5 bases and J by 14 bases, and 16 bases separated the two germline ends. CDR3 size: 13 residues. CDR3 in DNA: TGTGCCAGCAGTCTCGTTACAGGGCCTTCCCTCCACTTT. Amino acids: CASSLVTGPSLHF.

The DNA of the CDR3 is TGTGCCAGCAGTGAACAGGGGGTCACTGAAGCTTTCTTT. The encoded protein is CASSEQGVTEAFF. The rearrangement links TRBV6-1 to TRBJ1-1; 7 bases are a match to TRBD1. CDR1 is MNHNS, CDR2 SASEGT, per germline. V shed 2 bases, J shed 4 bases, and the junction held 1 base outside the gene matches. This CDR3 contains 13 residues.

The CDR3 DNA sequence: TGTGCCAGCAGTTTAGTGAGTGCCACCGGGGAGCTGTTTTTT. Translated: CASSLVSATGELFF. V usage is TRBV27 and J usage is TRBJ2-2; D unresolved. The CDR3 covers 14 residues. Between the trimmed V and J ends, which lost 2 bases and 4 bases, there was a span of 8 bases. Looked up from germline, CDR1 is MNHEY and CDR2 is SMNVEV (reference sequence).

The chain couples TRBV7-8 to TRBJ1-3; D is ambiguous. V was clipped by 4 bases and J by 3 bases, with 10 bases between them. The CDR3 is 14 residues long. CDR1 and CDR2 (germline): SGHVS, FQNEAQ. CDR3 DNA sequence: TGTGCCAGCAGCTGGGAGGGTTTTGGAAACACCATATATTTT. Residues: CASSWEGFGNTIYF.

The rearrangement links TRBV27 to TRBJ2-7; 8 nucleotides align to TRBD1. Germline V gene data show CDR1 as MNHEY and CDR2 as SMNVEV (reference sequence). After removal of 6 bases from V and 6 bases from J, the junction contained 7 bases not matched to a gene. The CDR3 has 13 amino acids. CDR3 amino acids: CASRIDRGGEQYF. In nucleotides, the CDR3 is TGTGCCAGCAGGATCGACAGGGGAGGCGAGCAGTACTTC.

The chain combines TRBV7-9 with TRBJ2-5; weak D call: TRBD2 (7 bases). Germline CDR1 SEHNR, CDR2 FQNEAQ (reference sequence). The CDR3 has 15 residues. Trimming removed 5 bases from V and 3 bases from J, with 16 bases in between. The DNA for the CDR3 is TGTGCCAGCAGCCACGTGGGAGGGGGTAAAGAGACCCAGTACTTC. This encodes CASSHVGGGKETQYF.